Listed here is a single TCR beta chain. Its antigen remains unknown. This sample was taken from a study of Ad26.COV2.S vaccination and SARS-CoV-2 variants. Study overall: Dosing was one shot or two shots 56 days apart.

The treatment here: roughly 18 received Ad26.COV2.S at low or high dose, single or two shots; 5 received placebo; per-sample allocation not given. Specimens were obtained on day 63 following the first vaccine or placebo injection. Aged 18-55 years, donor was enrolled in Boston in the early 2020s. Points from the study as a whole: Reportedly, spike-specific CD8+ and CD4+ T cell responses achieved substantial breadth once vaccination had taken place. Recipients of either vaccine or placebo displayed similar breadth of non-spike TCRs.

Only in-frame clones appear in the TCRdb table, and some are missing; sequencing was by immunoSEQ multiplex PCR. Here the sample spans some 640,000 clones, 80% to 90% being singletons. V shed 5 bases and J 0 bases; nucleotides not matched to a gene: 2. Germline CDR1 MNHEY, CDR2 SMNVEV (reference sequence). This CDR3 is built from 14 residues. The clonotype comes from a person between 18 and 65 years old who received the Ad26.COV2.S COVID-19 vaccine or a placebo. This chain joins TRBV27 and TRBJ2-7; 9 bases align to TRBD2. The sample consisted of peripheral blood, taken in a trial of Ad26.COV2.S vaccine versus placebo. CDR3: CASSLAGSSYEQYF. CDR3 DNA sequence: TGTGCCAGCAGTCTAGCGGGGAGCTCCTACGAGCAGTACTTC.